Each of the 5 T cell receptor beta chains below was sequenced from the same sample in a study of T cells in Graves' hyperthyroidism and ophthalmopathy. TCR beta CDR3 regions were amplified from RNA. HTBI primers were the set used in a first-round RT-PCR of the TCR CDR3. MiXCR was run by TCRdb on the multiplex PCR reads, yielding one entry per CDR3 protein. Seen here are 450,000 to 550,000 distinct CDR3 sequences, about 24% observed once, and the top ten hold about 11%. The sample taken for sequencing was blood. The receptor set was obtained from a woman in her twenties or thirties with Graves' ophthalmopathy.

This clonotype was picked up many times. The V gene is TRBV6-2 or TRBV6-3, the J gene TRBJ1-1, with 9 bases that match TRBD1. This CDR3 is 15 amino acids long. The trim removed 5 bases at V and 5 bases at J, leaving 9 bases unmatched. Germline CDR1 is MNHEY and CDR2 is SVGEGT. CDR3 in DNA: TGTGCCAGCAGTACCCGAGGGACAGGGAAAACTGAAGCTTTCTTT. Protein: CASSTRGTGKTEAFF.

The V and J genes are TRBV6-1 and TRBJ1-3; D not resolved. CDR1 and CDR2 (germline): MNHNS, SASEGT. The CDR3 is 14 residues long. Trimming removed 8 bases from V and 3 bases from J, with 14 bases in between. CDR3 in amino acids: CASYTTSLGNTIYF. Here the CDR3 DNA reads TGTGCCAGCTACACCACGTCCCTTGGAAACACCATATATTTT.

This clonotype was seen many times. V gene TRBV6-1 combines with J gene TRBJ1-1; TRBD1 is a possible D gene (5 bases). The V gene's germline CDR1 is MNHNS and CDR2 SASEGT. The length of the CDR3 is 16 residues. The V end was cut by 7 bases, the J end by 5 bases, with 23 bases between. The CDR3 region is CASTASKGVFRTEAFF. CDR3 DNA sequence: TGTGCCAGCACCGCATCAAAAGGGGTTTTCCGAACTGAAGCTTTCTTT.

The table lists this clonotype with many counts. The CDR3 is CASSLASEAEETQYF. DNA of the CDR3: TGTGCCAGCAGCTTAGCGTCCGAGGCGGAAGAGACCCAGTACTTC. V usage is TRBV13 and J usage is TRBJ2-5; no clear D gene. The length of the CDR3 is 15 residues. Germline V CDR1 and CDR2: PRHDT, FYEKMQ (reference sequence). The ends were cut back, 1 base at V and 3 bases at J, with 12 bases in the middle.

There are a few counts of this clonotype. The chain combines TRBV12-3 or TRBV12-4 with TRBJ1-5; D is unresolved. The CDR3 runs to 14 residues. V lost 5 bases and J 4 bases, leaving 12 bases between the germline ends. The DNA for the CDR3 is TGTGCCAGCAGTAGTGGACGGCTTAATCAGCCCCAGCATTTT. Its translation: CASSSGRLNQPQHF.